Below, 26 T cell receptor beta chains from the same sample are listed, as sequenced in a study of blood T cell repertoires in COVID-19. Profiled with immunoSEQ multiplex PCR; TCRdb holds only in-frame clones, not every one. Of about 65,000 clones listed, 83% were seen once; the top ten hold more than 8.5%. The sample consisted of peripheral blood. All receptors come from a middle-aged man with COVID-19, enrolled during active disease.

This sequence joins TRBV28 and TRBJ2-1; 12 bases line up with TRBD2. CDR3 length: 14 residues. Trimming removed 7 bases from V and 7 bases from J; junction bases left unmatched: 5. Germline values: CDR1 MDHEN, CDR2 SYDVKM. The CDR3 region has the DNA TGTGCCAGCATTAGACTAGCGGGAGTTAATGAGCAGTTCTTC. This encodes CASIRLAGVNEQFF.

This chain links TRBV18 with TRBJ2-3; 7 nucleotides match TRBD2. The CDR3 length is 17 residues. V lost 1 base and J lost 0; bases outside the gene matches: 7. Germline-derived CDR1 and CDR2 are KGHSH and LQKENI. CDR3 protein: CASSPLPAGVSTDTQYF. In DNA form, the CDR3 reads TGTGCCAGCTCACCACTCCCCGCGGGAGTTAGCACAGATACGCAGTATTTT.

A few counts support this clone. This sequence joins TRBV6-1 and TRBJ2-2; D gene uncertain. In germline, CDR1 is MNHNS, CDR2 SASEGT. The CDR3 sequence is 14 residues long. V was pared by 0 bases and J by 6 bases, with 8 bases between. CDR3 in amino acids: CASSEARGSGELFF. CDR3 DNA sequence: TGTGCCAGCAGTGAAGCACGCGGTTCCGGGGAGCTGTTTTTT.

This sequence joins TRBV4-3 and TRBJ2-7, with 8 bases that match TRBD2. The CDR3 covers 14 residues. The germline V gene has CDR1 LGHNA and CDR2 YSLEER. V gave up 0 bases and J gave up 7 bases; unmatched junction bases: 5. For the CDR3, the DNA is TGCGCCAGCAGCCAAGAAGCGGGAGCGGGGGAGCAGTACTTC. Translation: CASSQEAGAGEQYF.

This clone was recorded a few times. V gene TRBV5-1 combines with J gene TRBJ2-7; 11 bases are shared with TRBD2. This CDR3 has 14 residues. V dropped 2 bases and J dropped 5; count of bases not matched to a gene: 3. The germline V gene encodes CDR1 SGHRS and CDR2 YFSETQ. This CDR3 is CASSLTSGRHEQYF. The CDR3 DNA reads TGCGCCAGCAGCTTAACTAGCGGGAGACACGAGCAGTACTTC.

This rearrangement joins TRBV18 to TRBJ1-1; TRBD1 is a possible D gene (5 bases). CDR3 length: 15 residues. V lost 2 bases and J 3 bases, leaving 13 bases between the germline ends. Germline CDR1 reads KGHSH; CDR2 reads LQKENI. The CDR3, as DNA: TGTGCCAGCTCACCAAGGGGTCTTGTGTACACTGAAGCTTTCTTT. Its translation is CASSPRGLVYTEAFF.

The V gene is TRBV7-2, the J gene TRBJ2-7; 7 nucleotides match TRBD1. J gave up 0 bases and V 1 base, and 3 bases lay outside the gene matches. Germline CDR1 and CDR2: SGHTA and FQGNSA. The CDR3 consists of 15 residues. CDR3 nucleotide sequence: TGTGCCAGCAGCTTAGTGGGGACAGCCTCCTACGAGCAGTACTTC. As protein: CASSLVGTASYEQYF.

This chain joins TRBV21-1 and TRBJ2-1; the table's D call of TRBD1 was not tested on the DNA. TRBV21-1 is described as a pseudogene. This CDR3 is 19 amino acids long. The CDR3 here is CASSKSPRTEGLIYNEQFF. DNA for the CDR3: TGTGCCAGCAGCAAATCCCCCAGGACAGAGGGTCTAATCTACAATGAGCAGTTCTTC.

The CDR3, as DNA: TGCGCCAGCAGCCAGGTACGGGGGACAGGCCCGAATGAAAAACTGTTTTTT. Translation gives CASSQVRGTGPNEKLFF. The chain is built from TRBV4-1 and TRBJ1-4, with 8 bases aligning to TRBD1. Trimming cost V 3 bases and J 5 bases; bases outside gene matches: 11. In germline, CDR1 is MGHRA, CDR2 YSYEKL. CDR3 length: 17 amino acids.

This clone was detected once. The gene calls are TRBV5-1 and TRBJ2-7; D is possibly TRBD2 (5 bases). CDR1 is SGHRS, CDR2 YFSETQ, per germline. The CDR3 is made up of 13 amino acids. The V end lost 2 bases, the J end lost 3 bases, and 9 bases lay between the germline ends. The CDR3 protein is CASSFTSNYEQYF. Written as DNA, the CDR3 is TGCGCCAGCAGCTTTACTAGTAACTACGAGCAGTACTTC.

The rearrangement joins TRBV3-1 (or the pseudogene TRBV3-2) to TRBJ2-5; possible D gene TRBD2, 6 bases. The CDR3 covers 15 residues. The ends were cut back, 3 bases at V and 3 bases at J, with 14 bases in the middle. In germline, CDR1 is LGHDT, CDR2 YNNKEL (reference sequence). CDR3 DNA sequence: TGTGCCAGCAGCCAGACCGGGACTCCTAAAGAGACCCAGTACTTC. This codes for CASSQTGTPKETQYF.

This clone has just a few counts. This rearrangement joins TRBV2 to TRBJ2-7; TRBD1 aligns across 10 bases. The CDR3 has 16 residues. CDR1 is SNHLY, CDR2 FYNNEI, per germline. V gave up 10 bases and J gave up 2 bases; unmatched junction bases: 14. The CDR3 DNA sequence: TGTGCCATCGTAGGAAACCGGGACAGGGGACCCTACGAGCAGTACTTC. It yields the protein CAIVGNRDRGPYEQYF.

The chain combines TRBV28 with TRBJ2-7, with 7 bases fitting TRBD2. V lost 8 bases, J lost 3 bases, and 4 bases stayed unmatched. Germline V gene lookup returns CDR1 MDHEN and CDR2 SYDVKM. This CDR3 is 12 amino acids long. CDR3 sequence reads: CASLGGGYEQYF. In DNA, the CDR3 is TGTGCCAGCCTTGGGGGGGGCTACGAGCAGTACTTC.

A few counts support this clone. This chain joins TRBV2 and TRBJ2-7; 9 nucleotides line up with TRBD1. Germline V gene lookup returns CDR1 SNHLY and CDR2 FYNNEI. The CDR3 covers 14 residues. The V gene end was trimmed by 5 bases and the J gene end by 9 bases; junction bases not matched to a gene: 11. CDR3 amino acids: CASSRVPGQGTQYF. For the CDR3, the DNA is TGTGCCAGCAGTCGAGTCCCGGGACAGGGTACGCAGTACTTC.

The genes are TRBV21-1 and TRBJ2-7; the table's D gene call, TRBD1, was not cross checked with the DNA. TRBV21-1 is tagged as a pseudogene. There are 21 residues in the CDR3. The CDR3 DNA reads TGTGCCAGCAGCAAATTCGAGATACAGGGGACGAGGTATACAGACTCCTACGAGCAGTACTTC. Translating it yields CASSKFEIQGTRYTDSYEQYF.

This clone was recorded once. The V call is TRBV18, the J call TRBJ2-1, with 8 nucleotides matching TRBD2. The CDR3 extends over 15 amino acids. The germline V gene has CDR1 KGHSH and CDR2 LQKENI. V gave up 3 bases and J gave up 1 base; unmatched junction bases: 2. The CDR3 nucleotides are TGTGCCAGCTCACCTACTAGCGGATCCTACAATGAGCAGTTCTTC. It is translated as CASSPTSGSYNEQFF. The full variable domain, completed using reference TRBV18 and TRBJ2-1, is NAGVMQNPRHLVRRRGQEARLRCSPMKGHSHVYWYRQLPEEGLKFMVYLQKENIIDESGMPKERFSAEFPKEGPSILRIQQVVRGDSAAYFCASSPTSGSYNEQFFGPGTRLTVL.

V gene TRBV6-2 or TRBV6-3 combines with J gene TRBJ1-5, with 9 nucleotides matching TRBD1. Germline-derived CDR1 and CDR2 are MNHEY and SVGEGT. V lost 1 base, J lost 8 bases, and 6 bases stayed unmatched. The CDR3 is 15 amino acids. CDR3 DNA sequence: TGTGCCAGCAGTTACTTGGGACAGGGTATGAAGCCCCAGCATTTT. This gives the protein CASSYLGQGMKPQHF.

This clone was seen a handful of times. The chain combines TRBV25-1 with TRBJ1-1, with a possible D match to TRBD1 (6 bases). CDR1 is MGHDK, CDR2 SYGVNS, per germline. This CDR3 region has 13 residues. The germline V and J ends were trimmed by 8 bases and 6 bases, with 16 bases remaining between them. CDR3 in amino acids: CASHDRSEAEAFF. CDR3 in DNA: TGTGCCAGCCATGACAGGTCTGAGGCTGAAGCTTTCTTT.

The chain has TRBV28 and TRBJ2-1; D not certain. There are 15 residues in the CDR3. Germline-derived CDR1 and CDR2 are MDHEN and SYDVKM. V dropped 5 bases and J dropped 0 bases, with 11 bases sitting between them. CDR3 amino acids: CASSVRQSSYNEQFF. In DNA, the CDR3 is TGTGCCAGCAGTGTGAGGCAGTCCTCCTACAATGAGCAGTTCTTC.

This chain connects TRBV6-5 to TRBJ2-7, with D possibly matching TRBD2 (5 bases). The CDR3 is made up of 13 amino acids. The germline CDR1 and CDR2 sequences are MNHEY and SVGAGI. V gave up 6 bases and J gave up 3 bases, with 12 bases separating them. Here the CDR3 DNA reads TGTGCCAGCAGCCTCCGGGATCGCTACGAGCAGTACTTC. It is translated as CASSLRDRYEQYF.

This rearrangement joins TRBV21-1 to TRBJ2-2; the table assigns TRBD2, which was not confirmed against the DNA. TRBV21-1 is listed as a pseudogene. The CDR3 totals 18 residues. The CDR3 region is CASSKEASGRWITGELFF. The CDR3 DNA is TGTGCCAGCAGCAAAGAGGCTAGCGGGAGGTGGATCACCGGGGAGCTGTTTTTT.

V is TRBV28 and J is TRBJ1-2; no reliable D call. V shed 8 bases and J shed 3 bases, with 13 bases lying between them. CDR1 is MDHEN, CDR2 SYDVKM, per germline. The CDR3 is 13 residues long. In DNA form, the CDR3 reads TGTGCCAGCGGAAGCACAGCCTACTATGGCTACACCTTC. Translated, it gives CASGSTAYYGYTF.

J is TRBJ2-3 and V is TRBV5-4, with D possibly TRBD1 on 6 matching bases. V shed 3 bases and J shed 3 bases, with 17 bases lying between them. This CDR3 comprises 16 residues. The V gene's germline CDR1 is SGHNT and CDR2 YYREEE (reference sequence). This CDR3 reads CASSYETGLSTDTQYF. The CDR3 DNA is TGTGCCAGCAGCTACGAGACAGGCCTAAGTACAGATACGCAGTATTTT. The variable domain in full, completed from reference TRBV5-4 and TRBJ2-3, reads ETGVTQSPTHLIKTRGQQVTLRCSSQSGHNTVSWYQQALGQGPQFIFQYYREEENGRGNFPPRFSGLQFPNYSSELNVNALELDDSALYLCASSYETGLSTDTQYFGPGTRLTVL.

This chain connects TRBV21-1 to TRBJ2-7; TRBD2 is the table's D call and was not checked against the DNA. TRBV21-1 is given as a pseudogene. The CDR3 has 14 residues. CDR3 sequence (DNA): TGTGCCAGCAGCAAAGCCGGGGGGCCCTACGAGCAGTACTTC. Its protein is CASSKAGGPYEQYF.

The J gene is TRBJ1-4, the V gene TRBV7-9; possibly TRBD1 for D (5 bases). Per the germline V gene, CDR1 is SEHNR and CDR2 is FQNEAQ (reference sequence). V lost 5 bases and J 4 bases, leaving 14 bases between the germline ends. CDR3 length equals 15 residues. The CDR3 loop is CASSPPGLVNEKLFF. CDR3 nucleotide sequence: TGTGCCAGCAGCCCTCCGGGACTGGTTAATGAAAAACTGTTTTTT.

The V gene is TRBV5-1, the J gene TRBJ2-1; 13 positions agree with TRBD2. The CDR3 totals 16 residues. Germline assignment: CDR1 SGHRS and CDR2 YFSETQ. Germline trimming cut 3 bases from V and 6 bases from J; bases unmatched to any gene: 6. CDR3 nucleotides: TGCGCCAGCAGCTGGTTAACTAGCGGGAGGGGCAATGAGCAGTTCTTC. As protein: CASSWLTSGRGNEQFF.